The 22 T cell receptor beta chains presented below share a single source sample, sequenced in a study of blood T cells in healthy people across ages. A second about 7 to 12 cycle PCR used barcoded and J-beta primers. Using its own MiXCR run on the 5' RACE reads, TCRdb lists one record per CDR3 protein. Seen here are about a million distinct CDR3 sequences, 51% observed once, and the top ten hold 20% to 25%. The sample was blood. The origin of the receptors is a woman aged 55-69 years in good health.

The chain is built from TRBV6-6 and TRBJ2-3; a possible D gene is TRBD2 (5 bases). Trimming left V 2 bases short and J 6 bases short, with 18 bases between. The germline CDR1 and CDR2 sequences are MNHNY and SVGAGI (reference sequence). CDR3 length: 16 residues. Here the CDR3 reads CASSYTQLQRRDTQYF. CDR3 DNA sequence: TGTGCCAGCAGTTACACCCAGCTCCAGAGGAGGGATACGCAGTATTTT.

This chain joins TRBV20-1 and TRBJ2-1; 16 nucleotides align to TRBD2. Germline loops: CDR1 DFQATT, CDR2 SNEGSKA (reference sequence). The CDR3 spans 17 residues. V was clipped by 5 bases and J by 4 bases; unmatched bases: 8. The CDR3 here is CSASGTSGRGVYNEQFF. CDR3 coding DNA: TGCAGTGCTTCCGGGACTAGCGGGAGGGGGGTATACAATGAGCAGTTCTTC.

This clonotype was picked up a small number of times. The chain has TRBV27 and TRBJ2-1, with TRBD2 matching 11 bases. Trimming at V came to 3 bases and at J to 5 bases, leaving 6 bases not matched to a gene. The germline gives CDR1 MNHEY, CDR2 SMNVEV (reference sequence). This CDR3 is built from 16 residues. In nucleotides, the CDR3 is TGTGCCAGCAGTTTCGGGGCGGGACTAGCGGACAATGAGCAGTTCTTC. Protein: CASSFGAGLADNEQFF.

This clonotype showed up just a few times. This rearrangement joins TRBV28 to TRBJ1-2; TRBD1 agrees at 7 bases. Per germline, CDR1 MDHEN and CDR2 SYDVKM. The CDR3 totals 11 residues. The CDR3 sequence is CANRDSYGYTF. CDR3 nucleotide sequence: TGTGCAAACCGGGACAGCTATGGCTACACCTTC.

CDR3: CASGEYEQYF. The CDR3 DNA follows: TGCGCCAGCGGCGAGTACGAGCAGTACTTC. This sequence joins TRBV10-2 and TRBJ2-5; no reliable D call. The J call may not be correct, given that the DNA end is closer to TRBJ2-7. Germline values: CDR1 WSHSY, CDR2 SAAADI. This CDR3 is built from 10 residues.

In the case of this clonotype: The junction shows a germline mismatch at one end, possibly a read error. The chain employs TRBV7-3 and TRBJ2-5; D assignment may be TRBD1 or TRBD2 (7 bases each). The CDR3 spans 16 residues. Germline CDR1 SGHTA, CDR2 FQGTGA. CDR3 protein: CASSLNPGGGSNEQHF. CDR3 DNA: TGTGCCAGCAGCTTAAATCCAGGGGGGGGGTCGAATGAGCAGCACTTC.

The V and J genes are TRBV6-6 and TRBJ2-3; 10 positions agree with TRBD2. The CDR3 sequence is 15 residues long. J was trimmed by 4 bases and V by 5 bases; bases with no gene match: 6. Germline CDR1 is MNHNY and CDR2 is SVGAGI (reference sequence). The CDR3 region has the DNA TGTGCCAGCAGTACCGGGACTAGCGACGCAGATACGCAGTATTTT. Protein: CASSTGTSDADTQYF.

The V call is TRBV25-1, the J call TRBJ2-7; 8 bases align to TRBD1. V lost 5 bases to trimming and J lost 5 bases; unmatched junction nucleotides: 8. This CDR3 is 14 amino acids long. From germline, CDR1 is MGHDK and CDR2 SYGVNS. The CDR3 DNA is TGTGCCAGCAGTATATCGGGACAGGACGACGAGCAGTACTTC. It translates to CASSISGQDDEQYF.

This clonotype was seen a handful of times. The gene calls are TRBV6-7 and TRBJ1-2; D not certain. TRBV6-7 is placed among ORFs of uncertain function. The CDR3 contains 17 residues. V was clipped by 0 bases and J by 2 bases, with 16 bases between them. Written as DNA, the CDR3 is TGTGCCAGCAGTTACTCGAAGGGCTGGAGAACAAACTATGGCTACACCTTC. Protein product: CASSYSKGWRTNYGYTF.

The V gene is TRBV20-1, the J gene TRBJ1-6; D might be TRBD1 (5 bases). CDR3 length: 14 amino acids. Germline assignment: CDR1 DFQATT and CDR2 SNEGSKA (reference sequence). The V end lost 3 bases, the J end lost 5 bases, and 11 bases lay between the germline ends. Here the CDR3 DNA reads TGCAGTGCTAGCCGAGACAGAAATAATTCACCCCTCCACTTT. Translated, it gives CSASRDRNNSPLHF.

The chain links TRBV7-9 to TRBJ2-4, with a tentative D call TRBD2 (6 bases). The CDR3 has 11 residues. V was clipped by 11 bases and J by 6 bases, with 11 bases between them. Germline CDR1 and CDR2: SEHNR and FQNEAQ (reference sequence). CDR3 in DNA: TGTGCCCAGGAGGGAGGAAACATTCAGTACTTC. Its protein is CAQEGGNIQYF.

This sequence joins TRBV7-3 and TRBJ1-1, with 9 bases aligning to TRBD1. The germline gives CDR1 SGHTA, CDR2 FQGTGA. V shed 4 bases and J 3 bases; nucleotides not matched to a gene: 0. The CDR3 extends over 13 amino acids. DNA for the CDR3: TGTGCCAGCAGCTGGGACAGGGACACTGAAGCTTTCTTT. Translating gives CASSWDRDTEAFF. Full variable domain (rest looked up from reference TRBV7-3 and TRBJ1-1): GAGVSQTPSNKVTEKGKYVELRCDPISGHTALYWYRQSLGQGPEFLIYFQGTGAADDSGLPNDRFFAVRPEGSVSTLKIQRTERGDSAVYLCASSWDRDTEAFFGQGTRLTVV.

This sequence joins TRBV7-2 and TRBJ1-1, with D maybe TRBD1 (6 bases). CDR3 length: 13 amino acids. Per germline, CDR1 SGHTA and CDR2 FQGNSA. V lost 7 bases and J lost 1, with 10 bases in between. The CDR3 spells CASTRGQNTEAFF. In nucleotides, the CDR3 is TGTGCCAGCACCAGGGGTCAGAACACTGAAGCTTTCTTT.

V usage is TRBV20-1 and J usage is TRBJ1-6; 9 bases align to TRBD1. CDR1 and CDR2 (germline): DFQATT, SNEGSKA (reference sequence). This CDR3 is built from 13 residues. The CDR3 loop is CSAGQGRNSPLHF. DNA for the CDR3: TGCAGCGCGGGACAGGGTCGTAATTCACCCCTCCACTTT.

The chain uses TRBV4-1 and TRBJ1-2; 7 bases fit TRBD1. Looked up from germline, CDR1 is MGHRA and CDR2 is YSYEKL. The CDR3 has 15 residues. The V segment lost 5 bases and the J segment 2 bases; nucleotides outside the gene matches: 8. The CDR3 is CASSYPDRENYGYTF. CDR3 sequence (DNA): TGCGCCAGCAGCTATCCAGACAGGGAAAACTATGGCTACACCTTC.

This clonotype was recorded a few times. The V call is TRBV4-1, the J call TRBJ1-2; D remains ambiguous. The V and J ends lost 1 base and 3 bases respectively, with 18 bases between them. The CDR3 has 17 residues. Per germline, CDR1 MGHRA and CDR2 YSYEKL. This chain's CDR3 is CASSQGGVAGADYGYTF. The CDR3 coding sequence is TGCGCCAGCAGCCAAGGCGGAGTAGCAGGAGCTGACTATGGCTACACCTTC.

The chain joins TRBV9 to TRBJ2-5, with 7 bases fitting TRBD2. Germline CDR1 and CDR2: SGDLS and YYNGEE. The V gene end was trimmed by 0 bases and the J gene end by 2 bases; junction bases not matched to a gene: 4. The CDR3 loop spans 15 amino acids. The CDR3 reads CASSVGGLRQETQYF. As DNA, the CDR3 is TGTGCCAGCAGCGTAGGGGGACTACGGCAAGAGACCCAGTACTTC.

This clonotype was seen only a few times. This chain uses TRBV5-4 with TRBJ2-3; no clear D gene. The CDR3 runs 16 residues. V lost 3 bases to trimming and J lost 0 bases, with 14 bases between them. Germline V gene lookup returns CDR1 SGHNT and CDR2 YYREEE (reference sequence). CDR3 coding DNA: TGTGCCAGCAGCTCAGGAAAACCAAGAAGCACAGATACGCAGTATTTT. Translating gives CASSSGKPRSTDTQYF.

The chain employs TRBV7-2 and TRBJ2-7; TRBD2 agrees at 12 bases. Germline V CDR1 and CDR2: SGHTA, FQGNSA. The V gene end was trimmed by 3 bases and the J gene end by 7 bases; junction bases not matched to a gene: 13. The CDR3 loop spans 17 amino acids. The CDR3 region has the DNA TGTGCCAGCAGCTTTGTCCTAGCGGGAGGGCGTCGTTCTGAGCAGTACTTC. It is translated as CASSFVLAGGRRSEQYF.

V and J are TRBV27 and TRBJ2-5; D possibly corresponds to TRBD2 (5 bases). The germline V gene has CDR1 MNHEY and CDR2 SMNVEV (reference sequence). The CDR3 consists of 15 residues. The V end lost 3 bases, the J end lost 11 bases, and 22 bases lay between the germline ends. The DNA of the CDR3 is TGTGCCAGCAGTTTGAGGGCTACTTCCTACAATGAGCAGTACTTC. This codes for CASSLRATSYNEQYF.

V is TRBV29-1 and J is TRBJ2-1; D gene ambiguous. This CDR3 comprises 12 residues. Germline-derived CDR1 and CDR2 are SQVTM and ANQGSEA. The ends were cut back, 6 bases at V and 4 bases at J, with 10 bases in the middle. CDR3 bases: TGCAGCGTAGGTGACCAATACAATGAGCAGTTCTTC. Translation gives CSVGDQYNEQFF.

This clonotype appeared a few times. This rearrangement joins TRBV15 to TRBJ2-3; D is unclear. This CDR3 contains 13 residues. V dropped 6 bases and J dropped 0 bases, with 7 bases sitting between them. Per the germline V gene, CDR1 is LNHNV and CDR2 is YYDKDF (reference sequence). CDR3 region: CATSGDSTDTQYF. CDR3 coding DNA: TGTGCCACCAGTGGCGATAGCACAGATACGCAGTATTTT.